This T cell receptor (beta chain) was recorded in a study of molecular identifiers for immune sequencing clone quantification. Overall study context: Replicate experiments took RNA from around 20,000 or 100,000 naive CD8 cells, divided it five ways and sequenced four.

Naive CD8 T cells were FACS-sorted by CD8+CD4-CCR7+CD45RA+ markers. This clonotype was seen at least ten times. There are 16 residues in the CDR3. The V and J ends lost 0 bases and 1 base respectively, with 10 bases between them. Looked up from germline, CDR1 is LGHNA and CDR2 is YSLEER. Library preparation followed earlier protocols using designated TCR primers. TCRdb re-called the PCR reads through MiXCR, storing one row per CDR3 protein. Of approximately 500,000 distinct CDR3 sequences listed, around 23% were seen once; the top ten hold 0.7% to 0.9%. The chain couples TRBV4-3 to TRBJ1-5, with D maybe TRBD1 (6 bases). The TCR sequence derives from a human donor in good health. Some libraries in this study had Jurkat cell RNA spiked in. Sequenced input: naive CD8+ T cells from blood, with Jurkat cell RNA spiked in. Sample subset: FACS-sorted CD8+CD4-CCR7+CD45RA+ naive T cells. The CDR3, as DNA: TGCGCCAGCAGCCAAGATGTCAGGGGAAGCAATCAGCCCCAGCATTTT. Translating gives CASSQDVRGSNQPQHF.